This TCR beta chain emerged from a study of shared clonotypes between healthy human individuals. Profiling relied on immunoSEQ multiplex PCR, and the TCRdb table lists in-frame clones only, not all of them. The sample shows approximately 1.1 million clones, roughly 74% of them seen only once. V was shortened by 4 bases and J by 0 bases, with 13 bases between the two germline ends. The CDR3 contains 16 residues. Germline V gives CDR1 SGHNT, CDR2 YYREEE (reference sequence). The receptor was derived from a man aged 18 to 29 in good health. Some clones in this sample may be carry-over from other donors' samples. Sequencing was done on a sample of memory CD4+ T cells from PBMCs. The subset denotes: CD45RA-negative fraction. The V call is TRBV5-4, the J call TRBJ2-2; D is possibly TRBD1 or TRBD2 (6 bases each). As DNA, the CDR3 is TGTGCCAGCAGCCGGGGGCTCCTACCGAACACCGGGGAGCTGTTTTTT. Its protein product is CASSRGLLPNTGELFF.